This T cell receptor (beta chain) was retrieved from a study of CD8+ T cells in alopecia areata. Study at large: Tofacitinib continued for 6 to 18 months and was then withheld for 6 months. Study conclusions and caveats: Persistence of many expanded lesional clones was seen in scalp and blood during tofacitinib. For patients receiving tofacitinib, scalp clonality and expanded CD8+ clones among the top 100 significantly decreased. The presence of one nonresponder keeps the tie between baseline CD8+ expansion and response uncertain.

Regarding treatment: oral pan-JAK inhibitor, 5-10 mg twice daily. RNA was isolated and reverse transcribed to cDNA, the sequencing template. The data were produced by immunoSEQ multiplex PCR, yet TCRdb's version contains in-frame clones alone and is incomplete. The sample yields roughly 200,000 clones, 53% seen once. Comment on this clone: Its antigen remains unidentified.

CDR1 is MNHEY and CDR2 is SMNVEV in the germline V gene (reference sequence). V lost 2 bases and J 3 bases, leaving 7 bases between the germline ends. This CDR3 comprises 13 residues. The chain couples TRBV27 to TRBJ1-2; a weak D match, TRBD1 (5 bases). The receptor was derived from a human donor with alopecia areata. The sequencing here drew on CD8+ T cells sorted from blood, taken at week 24, from a patient treated with tofacitinib. In DNA form, the CDR3 reads TGTGCCAGCAGTTTAGGGGGTGACTATGGCTACACCTTC. Translating gives CASSLGGDYGYTF.